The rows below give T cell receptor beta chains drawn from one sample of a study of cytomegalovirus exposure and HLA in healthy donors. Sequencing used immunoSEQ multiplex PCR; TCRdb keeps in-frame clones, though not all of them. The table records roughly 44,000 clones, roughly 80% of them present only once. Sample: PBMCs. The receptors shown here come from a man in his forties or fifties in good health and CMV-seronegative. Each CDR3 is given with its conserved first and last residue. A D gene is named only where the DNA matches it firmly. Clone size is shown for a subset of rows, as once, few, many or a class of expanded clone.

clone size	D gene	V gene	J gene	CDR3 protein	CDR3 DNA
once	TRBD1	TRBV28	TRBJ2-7	CASQDPPGGAGLAYEQYF	TGTGCCAGCCAAGACCCCCCAGGGGGCGCTGGGCTAGCCTACGAGCAGTACTTC
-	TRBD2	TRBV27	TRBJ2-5	CASSLSNPGLARQYF	TGTGCCAGCAGTTTATCCAACCCGGGACTAGCCAGGCAGTACTTC
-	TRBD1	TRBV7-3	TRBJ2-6	CASSSQGAGANVLTF	TGTGCCAGCAGCTCGCAGGGGGCTGGGGCCAACGTCCTGACTTTC
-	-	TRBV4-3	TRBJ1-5	CASSQDWEGNQPQHF	TGCGCCAGCAGCCAAGATTGGGAGGGTAATCAGCCCCAGCATTTT
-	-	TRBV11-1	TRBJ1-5	CASSFSGENQPQHF	TGTGCCAGCAGCTTTTCAGGGGAAAATCAGCCCCAGCATTTT
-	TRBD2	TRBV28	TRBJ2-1	CASSRGGDEQFF	TGTGCCAGCAGCCGGGGAGGGGATGAGCAGTTCTTC
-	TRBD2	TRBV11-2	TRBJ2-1	CASSLDTIAGGPNEQFF	TGTGCCAGCAGCTTAGATACTATAGCGGGGGGGCCGAATGAGCAGTTCTTC
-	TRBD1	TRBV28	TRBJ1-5	CASRDRGGQPQHF	TGTGCCAGCAGGGACAGGGGCGGGCAGCCCCAGCATTTT
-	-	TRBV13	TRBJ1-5	CASSDSPNQPQHF	TGTGCCAGCAGTGACAGCCCCAATCAGCCCCAGCATTTT
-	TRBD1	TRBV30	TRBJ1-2	CAWSGTGGHNYGYTF	TGTGCCTGGAGTGGCACAGGGGGACATAACTATGGCTACACCTTC
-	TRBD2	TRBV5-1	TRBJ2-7	CASSLARLAGVYEQYF	TGCGCCAGCAGCTTGGCCCGACTAGCGGGAGTCTACGAGCAGTACTTC
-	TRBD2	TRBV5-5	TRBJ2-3	CASSRGGVGNTDTQYF	TGTGCCAGCAGCCGCGGGGGAGTGGGCAACACAGATACGCAGTATTTT
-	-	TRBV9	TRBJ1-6	CASRAGTINSPLHF	TGTGCCAGCCGGGCCGGGACAATTAATTCACCCCTCCACTTT
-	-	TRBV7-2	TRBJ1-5	CASSLAENQPQHF	TGTGCCAGCAGCTTAGCTGAGAATCAGCCCCAGCATTTT
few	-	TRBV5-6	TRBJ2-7	CASSWTFSYEQYF	TGTGCCAGCAGCTGGACATTCTCCTACGAGCAGTACTTC
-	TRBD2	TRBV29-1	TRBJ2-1	CSVEDSSGGLNEQFF	TGCAGCGTTGAAGACTCTAGCGGGGGCCTCAATGAGCAGTTCTTC
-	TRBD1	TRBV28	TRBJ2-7	CATGTGQGYEQYF	TGTGCCACCGGGACGGGACAGGGGTACGAGCAGTACTTC
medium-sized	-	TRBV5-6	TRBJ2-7	CASSFERRGGYEQYF	TGTGCCAGCAGCTTCGAACGGAGAGGAGGTTACGAGCAGTACTTC
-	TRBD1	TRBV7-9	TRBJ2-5	CASSFGDRDQETQYF	TGTGCCAGCAGCTTTGGGGACAGGGATCAAGAGACCCAGTACTTC
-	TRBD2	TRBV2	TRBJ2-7	CASSLPLAGDYEQYF	TGTGCCAGCAGTCTACCACTAGCGGGAGACTACGAGCAGTACTTC
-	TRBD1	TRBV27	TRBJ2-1	CASSIAQGELENEQFF	TGTGCCAGCAGTATCGCACAGGGGGAGCTCGAAAATGAGCAGTTCTTC
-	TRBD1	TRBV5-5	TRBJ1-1	CASSQTGVRDTEAFF	TGTGCCAGCAGCCAGACAGGGGTTAGGGACACTGAAGCTTTCTTT
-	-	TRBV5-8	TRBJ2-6	CASSLIRGATSGANVLTF	TGTGCCAGCAGCTTGATCAGGGGGGCCACCTCTGGGGCCAACGTCCTGACTTTC
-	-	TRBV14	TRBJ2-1	CASSQGGTAYNEQFF	TGTGCCAGCAGCCAAGGTGGGACTGCCTACAATGAGCAGTTCTTC
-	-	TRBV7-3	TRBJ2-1	CASSLSQGGYNEQFF	TGTGCCAGCAGCCTAAGCCAGGGAGGCTACAATGAGCAGTTCTTC
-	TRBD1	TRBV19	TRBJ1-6	CASSPGQISNSPLHF	TGTGCCAGTAGCCCGGGACAGATCAGTAATTCACCCCTCCACTTT
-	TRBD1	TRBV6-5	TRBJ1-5	CASSYPGQGPPQHF	TGTGCCAGCAGTTATCCGGGACAGGGGCCGCCCCAGCATTTT
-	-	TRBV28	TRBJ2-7	CASADSLSYEQYF	TGTGCCAGTGCGGACAGTCTCTCCTACGAGCAGTACTTC
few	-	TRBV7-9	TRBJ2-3	CASSQGGDTQYF	TGTGCCAGCAGCCAAGGCGGAGATACGCAGTATTTT
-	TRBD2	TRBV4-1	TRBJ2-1	CASSQGLSERGKFF	TGCGCCAGCAGCCAAGGACTGAGCGAGCGGGGCAAGTTCTTC
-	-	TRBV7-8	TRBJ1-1	CASSPTWALNTEAFF	TGTGCCAGCAGCCCTACCTGGGCACTGAACACTGAAGCTTTCTTT